A single sample is the source of the 3 T cell receptor beta chains below, sequenced in a study of molecular identifiers for immune sequencing clone quantification. TCRdb ran MiXCR on the PCR reads and lists one entry per CDR3 protein. The sample comprises 37,000 or so distinct CDR3 sequences, approximately 17% of which are singletons, and around 7% rests with the top ten. Source material: naive CD8+ T cells from blood, with Jurkat cell RNA spiked in. Noted subset: FACS-sorted CD8+CD4-CCR7+CD45RA+ naive T cells. All receptors come from a human donor in good health. Some libraries in this study had Jurkat cell RNA spiked in.

This clonotype was seen only a few times. DNA of the CDR3: TGTGCCAGCTCACCAAAGGGGTATGAGACCCAGCCCCAGCATTTT. Its translation is CASSPKGYETQPQHF. The chain couples TRBV18 to TRBJ1-5; a weak D match, TRBD1 (5 bases). This CDR3 is built from 15 residues. Germline CDR1 and CDR2: KGHSH and LQKENI. V lost 2 bases and J 7 bases, leaving 15 bases between the germline ends.

This clonotype was recorded at least ten times. This chain connects TRBV11-2 to TRBJ2-3, with D possibly TRBD2 on 5 matching bases. The CDR3 runs to 19 residues. From germline, CDR1 is SGHAT and CDR2 FQNNGV. The germline V and J ends were trimmed by 1 base and 0 bases, with 20 bases remaining between them. As DNA, the CDR3 is TGTGCCAGCAGCTTAGGCCCCCGGGGTTCGGGGTCAAGCACAGATACGCAGTATTTT. Translation gives CASSLGPRGSGSSTDTQYF.

In its sample, this clonotype was seen many times. This chain connects TRBV7-2 to TRBJ2-3, with 9 bases that match TRBD2. This CDR3 region has 18 residues. Germline V gene sequence: CDR1 SGHTA, CDR2 FQGNSA. V gave up 1 base and J gave up 2 bases; unmatched junction bases: 10. The CDR3 coding sequence is TGTGCCAGCAGCTTAGAGATGGCGGGAGGGCCACTCACAGATACGCAGTATTTT. It codes for CASSLEMAGGPLTDTQYF.